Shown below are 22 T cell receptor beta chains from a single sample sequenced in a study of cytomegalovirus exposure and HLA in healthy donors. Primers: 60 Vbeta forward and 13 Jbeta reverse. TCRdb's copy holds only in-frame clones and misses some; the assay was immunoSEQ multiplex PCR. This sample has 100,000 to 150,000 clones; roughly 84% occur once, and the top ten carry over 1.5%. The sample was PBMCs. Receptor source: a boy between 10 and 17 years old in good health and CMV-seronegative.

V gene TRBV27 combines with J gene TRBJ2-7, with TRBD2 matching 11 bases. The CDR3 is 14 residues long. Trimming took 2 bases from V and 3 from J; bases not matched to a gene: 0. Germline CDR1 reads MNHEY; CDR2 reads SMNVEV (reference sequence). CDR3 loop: CASSLLAGGYEQYF. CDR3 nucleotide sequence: TGTGCCAGCAGTTTACTAGCGGGAGGCTACGAGCAGTACTTC.

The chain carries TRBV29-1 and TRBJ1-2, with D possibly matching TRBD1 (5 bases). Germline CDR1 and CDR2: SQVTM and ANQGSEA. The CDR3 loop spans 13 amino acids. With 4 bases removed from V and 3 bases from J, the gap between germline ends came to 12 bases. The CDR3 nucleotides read TGCAGCGTTGGGGGCAGGGCCGACTATGGCTACACCTTC. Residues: CSVGGRADYGYTF.

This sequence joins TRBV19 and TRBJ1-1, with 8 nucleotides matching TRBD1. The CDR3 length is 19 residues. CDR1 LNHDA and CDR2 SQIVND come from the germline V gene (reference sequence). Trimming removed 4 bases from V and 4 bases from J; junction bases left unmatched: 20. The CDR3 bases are TGTGCCAGTAGTAGACGGACGGACAGGGCTTCGCCTGATTTCACTGAAGCTTTCTTT. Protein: CASSRRTDRASPDFTEAFF.

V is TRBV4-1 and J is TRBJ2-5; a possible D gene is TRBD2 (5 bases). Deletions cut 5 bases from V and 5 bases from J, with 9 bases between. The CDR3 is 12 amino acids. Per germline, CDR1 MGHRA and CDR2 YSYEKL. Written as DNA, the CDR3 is TGCGCCAGCAGCGATCCGGGGGAGACCCAGTACTTC. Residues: CASSDPGETQYF.

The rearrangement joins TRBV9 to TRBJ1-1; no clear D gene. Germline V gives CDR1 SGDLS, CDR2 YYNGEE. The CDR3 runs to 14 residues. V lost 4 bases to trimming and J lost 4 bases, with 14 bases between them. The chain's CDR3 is CASSTAGLSTEAFF. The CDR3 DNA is TGTGCCAGCAGCACCGCAGGATTGAGCACTGAAGCTTTCTTT.

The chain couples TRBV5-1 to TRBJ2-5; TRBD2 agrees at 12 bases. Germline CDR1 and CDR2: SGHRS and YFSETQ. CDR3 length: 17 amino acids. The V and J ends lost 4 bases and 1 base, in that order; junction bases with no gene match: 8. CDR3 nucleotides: TGCGCCAGCAGCCCTAGCGGGGGGGCCGTGTCCCAAGAGACCCAGTACTTC. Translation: CASSPSGGAVSQETQYF.

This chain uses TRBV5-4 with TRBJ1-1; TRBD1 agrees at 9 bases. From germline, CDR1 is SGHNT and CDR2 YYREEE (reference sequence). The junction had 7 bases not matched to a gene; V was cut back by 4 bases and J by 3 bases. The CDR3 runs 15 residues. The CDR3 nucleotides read TGTGCCAGCAGCCTCGACAGGGGGGGGCACACTGAAGCTTTCTTT. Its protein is CASSLDRGGHTEAFF.

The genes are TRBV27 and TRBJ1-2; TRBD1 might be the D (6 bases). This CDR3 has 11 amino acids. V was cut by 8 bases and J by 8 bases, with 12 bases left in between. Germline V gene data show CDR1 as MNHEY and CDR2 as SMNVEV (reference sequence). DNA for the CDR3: TGTGCCAGCGGGGGCCCTGTGGGCTACACCTTC. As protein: CASGGPVGYTF.

CDR3 amino acids: CAISVGATQYF. The CDR3 region has the DNA TGTGCCATCAGTGTCGGTGCGACCCAGTACTTC. The chain links TRBV10-3 to TRBJ2-5; unclear D gene. The CDR3 is 11 residues long. Trimming left V 4 bases short and J 7 bases short, with 7 bases between. Germline V gives CDR1 ENHRY, CDR2 SYGVKD.

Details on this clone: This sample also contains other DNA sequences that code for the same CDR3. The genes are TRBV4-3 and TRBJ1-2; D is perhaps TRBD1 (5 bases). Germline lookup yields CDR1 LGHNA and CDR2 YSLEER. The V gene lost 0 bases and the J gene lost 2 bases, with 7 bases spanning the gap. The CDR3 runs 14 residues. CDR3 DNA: TGCGCCAGCAGCCAAGAGACAGTCAACTATGGCTACACCTTC. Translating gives CASSQETVNYGYTF.

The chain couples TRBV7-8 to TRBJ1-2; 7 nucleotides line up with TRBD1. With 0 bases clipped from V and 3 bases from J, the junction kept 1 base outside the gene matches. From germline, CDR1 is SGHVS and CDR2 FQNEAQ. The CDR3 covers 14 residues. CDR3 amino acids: CASSLAGQDYGYTF. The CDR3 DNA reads TGTGCCAGCAGCTTAGCAGGACAGGACTATGGCTACACCTTC.

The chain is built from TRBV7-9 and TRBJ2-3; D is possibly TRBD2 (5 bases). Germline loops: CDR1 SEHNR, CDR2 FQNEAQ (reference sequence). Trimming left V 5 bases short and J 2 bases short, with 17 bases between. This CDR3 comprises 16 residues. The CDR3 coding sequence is TGTGCCAGCAGCCGTTCCGGGGTCCTAGACACAGATACGCAGTATTTT. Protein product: CASSRSGVLDTDTQYF.

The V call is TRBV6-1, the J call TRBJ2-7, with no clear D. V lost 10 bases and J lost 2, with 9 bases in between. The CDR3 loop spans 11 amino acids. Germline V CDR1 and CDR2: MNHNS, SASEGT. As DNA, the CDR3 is TGTGCCACCGCGGCTACCTACGAGCAGTACTTC. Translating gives CATAATYEQYF.

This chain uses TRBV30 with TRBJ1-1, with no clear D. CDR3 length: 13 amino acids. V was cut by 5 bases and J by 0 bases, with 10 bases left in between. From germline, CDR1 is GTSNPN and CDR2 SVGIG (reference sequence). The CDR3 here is CAWVLRVNTEAFF. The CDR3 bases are TGTGCCTGGGTACTGAGGGTGAACACTGAAGCTTTCTTT. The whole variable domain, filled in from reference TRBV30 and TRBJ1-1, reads SQTIHQWPATLVQPVGSPLSLECTVEGTSNPNLYWYRQAAGRGLQLLFYSVGIGQISSEVPQNLSASRPQDRQFILSSKKLLLSDSGFYLCAWVLRVNTEAFFGQGTRLTVV.

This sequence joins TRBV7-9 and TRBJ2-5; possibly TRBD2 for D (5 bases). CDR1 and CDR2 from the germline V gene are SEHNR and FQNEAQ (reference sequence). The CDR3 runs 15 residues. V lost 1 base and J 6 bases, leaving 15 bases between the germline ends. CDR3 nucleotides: TGTGCCAGCAGCTTAGATCCGGACTCCCCCCAGACCCAGTACTTC. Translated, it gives CASSLDPDSPQTQYF.

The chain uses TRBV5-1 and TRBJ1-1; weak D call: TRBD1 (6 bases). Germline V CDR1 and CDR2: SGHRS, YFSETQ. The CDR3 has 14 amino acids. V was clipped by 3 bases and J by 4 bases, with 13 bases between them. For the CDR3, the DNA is TGCGCCAGCAGCTACAGGGACGGGATCACTGAAGCTTTCTTT. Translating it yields CASSYRDGITEAFF. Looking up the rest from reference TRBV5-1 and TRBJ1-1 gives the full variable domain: KAGVTQTPRYLIKTRGQQVTLSCSPISGHRSVSWYQQTPGQGLQFLFEYFSETQRNKGNFPGRFSGRQFSNSRSEMNVSTLELGDSALYLCASSYRDGITEAFFGQGTRLTVV.

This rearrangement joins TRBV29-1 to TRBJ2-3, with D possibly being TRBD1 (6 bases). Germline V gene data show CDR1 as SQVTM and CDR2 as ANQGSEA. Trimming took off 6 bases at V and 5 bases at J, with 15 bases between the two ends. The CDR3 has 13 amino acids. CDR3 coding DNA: TGCAGCGTGGGTCCGACAGGCGGAGATACGCAGTATTTT. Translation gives CSVGPTGGDTQYF.

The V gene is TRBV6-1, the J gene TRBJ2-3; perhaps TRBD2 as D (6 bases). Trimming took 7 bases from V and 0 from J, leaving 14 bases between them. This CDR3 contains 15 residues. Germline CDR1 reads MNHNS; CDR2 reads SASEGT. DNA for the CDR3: TGTGCCAGCACCCTAAGCGGGTCTAGCACAGATACGCAGTATTTT. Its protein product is CASTLSGSSTDTQYF.

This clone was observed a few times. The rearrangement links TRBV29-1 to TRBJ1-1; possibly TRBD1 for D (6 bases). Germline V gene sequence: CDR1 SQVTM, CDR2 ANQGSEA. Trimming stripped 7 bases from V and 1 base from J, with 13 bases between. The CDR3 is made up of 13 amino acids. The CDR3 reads CSAQGLANTEAFF. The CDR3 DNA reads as TGCAGCGCACAGGGTTTGGCGAACACTGAAGCTTTCTTT. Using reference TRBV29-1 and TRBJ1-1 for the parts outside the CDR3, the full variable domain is SAVISQKPSRDICQRGTSLTIQCQVDSQVTMMFWYRQQPGQSLTLIATANQGSEATYESGFVIDKFPISRPNLTFSTLTVSNMSPEDSSIYLCSAQGLANTEAFFGQGTRLTVV.

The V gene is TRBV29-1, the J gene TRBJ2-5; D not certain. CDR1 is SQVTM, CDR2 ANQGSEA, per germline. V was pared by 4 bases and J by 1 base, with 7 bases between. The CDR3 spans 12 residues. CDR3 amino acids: CSVGPVQETQYF. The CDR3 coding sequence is TGCAGCGTTGGGCCAGTCCAAGAGACCCAGTACTTC.

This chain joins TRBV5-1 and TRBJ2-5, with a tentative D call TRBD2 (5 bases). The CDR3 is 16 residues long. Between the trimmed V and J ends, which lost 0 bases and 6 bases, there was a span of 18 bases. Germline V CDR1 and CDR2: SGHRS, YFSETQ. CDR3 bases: TGCGCCAGCAGCTTGGTAGGCAGCGAGGGTTCGCAGACCCAGTACTTC. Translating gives CASSLVGSEGSQTQYF.

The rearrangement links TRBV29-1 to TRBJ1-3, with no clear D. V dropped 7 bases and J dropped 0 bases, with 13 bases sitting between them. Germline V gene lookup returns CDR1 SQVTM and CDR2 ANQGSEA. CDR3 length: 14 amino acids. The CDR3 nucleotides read TGCAGCGCCTTGGTGCTCAGCTCTGGAAACACCATATATTTT. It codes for CSALVLSSGNTIYF.